The next 9 T cell receptor beta chains were all read from a single sample in a study of shared clonotypes between healthy human individuals (dated by TCRdb to about 2020). Receptors were amplified or captured by the immunoSEQ multiplex PCR assay. TCRdb retrieved this table from immuneACCESS and kept in-frame rearrangements only. Not all clones are present; in checked studies, unresolved V genes account for under half, and no reason is known for the remainder. The sample contains hundreds of thousands of clones, less than 85% of them found a single time. The ten largest make up 1.5% to 2% of the sample. The specimen was memory CD4+ T cells sorted from blood. Taken with the paper, the label for cell subset or site translates to: CD45RA-negative fraction. The origin of the receptors is a woman between 25 and 40 years old in good health.

The chain uses TRBV23-1 and TRBJ1-2; D may be TRBD1 (6 bases). TRBV23-1 is marked as an open reading frame, function uncertain. Trimming stripped 10 bases from V and 11 bases from J, with 17 bases between. CDR3 length: 11 amino acids. The CDR3 loop reads CATKGDWRYTF. CDR3 in DNA: TGCGCCACAAAGGGGGACTGGCGGTACACCTTC.

This clone was counted a single time. This rearrangement joins TRBV6-1 to TRBJ2-5, with 8 bases that match TRBD2. The CDR3 length is 14 residues. Germline CDR1 MNHNS, CDR2 SASEGT. V was pared by 6 bases and J by 5 bases, with 8 bases of the junction left unmatched. The DNA for the CDR3 is TGTGCCAGCAGCGTTAGCGGGAATGGGGAGACCCAGTACTTC. Translation: CASSVSGNGETQYF.

The CDR3 DNA reads as TGTGCCAGCAGCTTAGTAGACCTCGGGGCGCAGTATTTT. Its translation is CASSLVDLGAQYF. The J gene is TRBJ2-3, the V gene TRBV11-2; D is perhaps TRBD2 (5 bases). Germline V gene sequence: CDR1 SGHAT, CDR2 FQNNGV. Trimming left V 1 base short and J 10 bases short, with 12 bases between. This CDR3 contains 13 residues.

V and J are TRBV7-9 and TRBJ2-1, with 8 bases fitting TRBD2. With 1 base clipped from V and 9 bases from J, the junction kept 5 bases outside the gene matches. Per the germline V gene, CDR1 is SEHNR and CDR2 is FQNEAQ (reference sequence). The CDR3 consists of 14 residues. The DNA for the CDR3 is TGTGCCAGCAGCTTAGTAACTAGCGGCGGTGAGCAGTTCTTC. Its protein is CASSLVTSGGEQFF.

V usage is TRBV25-1 and J usage is TRBJ2-3, with 10 bases identical to TRBD1. J was trimmed by 7 bases and V by 6 bases; bases with no gene match: 7. Germline V gene lookup returns CDR1 MGHDK and CDR2 SYGVNS. This CDR3 spans 14 amino acids. Here the CDR3 reads CASSPGQGYHTQYF. CDR3 bases: TGTGCCAGCAGCCCGGGACAGGGGTATCATACGCAGTATTTT.

The chain combines TRBV6-6 with TRBJ2-7, with D perhaps matching TRBD1 (5 bases). Germline V gene data show CDR1 as MNHNY and CDR2 as SVGAGI (reference sequence). The CDR3 loop spans 14 amino acids. V shed 7 bases and J shed 0 bases, with 13 bases lying between them. The CDR3 coding sequence is TGTGCCAGCACTAACGACAGAGACTCCTACGAGCAGTACTTC. Its translation: CASTNDRDSYEQYF.

This clone was seen at least ten times. The chain uses TRBV21-1 and TRBJ1-1; TRBD1, the table's D call, lacks a check against the DNA. TRBV21-1 is assigned pseudogene status. The CDR3 runs to 14 residues. The CDR3 nucleotides read TGTGCCAGCAGCAGACAGGGGGCAAGGGGTGAAGCTTTCTTT. As protein: CASSRQGARGEAFF.

The chain combines TRBV7-9 with TRBJ1-2; 11 bases map to TRBD1. The CDR3 has 14 residues. V trimming: 3 bases; J trimming: 7 bases; junction bases outside the gene matches: 4. Germline CDR1 is SEHNR and CDR2 is FQNEAQ (reference sequence). CDR3 loop: CASSFGQGALGYTF. CDR3 DNA: TGTGCCAGCAGCTTCGGACAGGGGGCGCTTGGCTACACCTTC.

The rearrangement uses TRBV19 and TRBJ2-5, with 8 bases matching TRBD2. V lost 5 bases and J lost 5; bases outside the gene matches: 7. Germline values: CDR1 LNHDA, CDR2 SQIVND (reference sequence). The CDR3 has 14 amino acids. CDR3 loop: CASSPQGGRETQYF. In DNA, the CDR3 is TGTGCCAGTAGTCCTCAGGGCGGGAGGGAGACCCAGTACTTC.